The 32 T cell receptor beta chains below were found in one sample sequenced in a study of neoadjuvant anti-PD-1 for oral cavity cancer (dated by TCRdb to the early 2020s). The time point label corresponds to: after neoadjuvant nivolumab, at surgical resection. Libraries were constructed by the immunoSEQ multiplex PCR assay. As stored in TCRdb, this immuneACCESS dataset retains in-frame rearrangements with V and J assigned. A fraction of the clones does not appear; measured against another copy, unresolved V genes explain less than half of the discrepancy, and the remainder lacks a known reason. The table for this sample lists around 21,000 clones; over 35% of them were counted only once. Less than 50% of the sample lies in the top ten. Sequences were derived from tumor tissue, sampled after nivolumab (anti-PD-1) treatment. The source is a person aged 35-80 years with oral cavity squamous cell carcinoma.

The V gene is TRBV6-5, the J gene TRBJ1-5; D might be TRBD1 (5 bases). The CDR3 extends over 14 amino acids. Trimming removed 2 bases at V and 7 bases at J, with 12 bases between. Looked up from germline, CDR1 is MNHEY and CDR2 is SVGAGI. This CDR3 reads CASSYGTAGQPQHF. CDR3 nucleotides: TGTGCCAGCAGTTACGGGACGGCCGGCCAGCCCCAGCATTTT.

The V gene is TRBV10-2, the J gene TRBJ2-7, with D possibly TRBD2 on 5 matching bases. The ends were cut back, 2 bases at V and 3 bases at J, with 11 bases in the middle. Germline V gene sequence: CDR1 WSHSY, CDR2 SAAADI. This CDR3 has 14 amino acids. This chain's CDR3 is CASSEMEAYYEQYF. The CDR3 DNA sequence: TGCGCCAGCAGTGAGATGGAGGCCTACTACGAGCAGTACTTC.

This clone was seen only a few times. The rearrangement joins TRBV19 to TRBJ1-5, with 9 bases aligning to TRBD1. The germline V gene has CDR1 LNHDA and CDR2 SQIVND (reference sequence). Trimming removed 3 bases from V and 4 bases from J; junction bases left unmatched: 7. The CDR3 runs 16 residues. This CDR3 reads CASSISPGQGNQPQHF. DNA for the CDR3: TGTGCCAGTAGTATCTCTCCGGGACAGGGAAATCAGCCCCAGCATTTT.

The chain has TRBV7-2 and TRBJ2-5, with TRBD1 as a possible D gene (6 bases). In germline, CDR1 is SGHTA, CDR2 FQGNSA. Deletions cut 4 bases from V and 1 base from J, with 13 bases between. This CDR3 has 15 amino acids. CDR3: CASSSWTEPQETQYF. The CDR3 bases are TGTGCCAGCAGCTCCTGGACAGAGCCCCAAGAGACCCAGTACTTC.

V gene TRBV25-1 combines with J gene TRBJ1-6, with D hard to call. Trimming cost V 3 bases and J 13 bases, with 16 bases left between them. The CDR3 runs to 14 residues. Germline values: CDR1 MGHDK, CDR2 SYGVNS. The CDR3 protein is CASSEGVDVWPLHF. The CDR3 DNA reads as TGTGCCAGCAGTGAGGGCGTGGATGTCTGGCCCCTCCACTTT.

V usage is TRBV19 and J usage is TRBJ1-2; D ambiguous. Germline assignment: CDR1 LNHDA and CDR2 SQIVND (reference sequence). The germline V and J ends were trimmed by 3 bases and 8 bases, with 13 bases remaining between them. CDR3 length: 13 residues. Here the CDR3 reads CASSMVETAGYTF. As DNA, the CDR3 is TGTGCCAGTAGTATGGTTGAGACGGCGGGCTACACCTTC.

This clone showed up many times. V and J are TRBV7-2 and TRBJ1-5; a weak D match, TRBD1 (5 bases). Trimming took 1 base from V and 3 from J, leaving 13 bases between them. CDR1 and CDR2 from the germline V gene are SGHTA and FQGNSA. CDR3 length: 16 residues. This CDR3 reads CASSLGTGGINQPQHF. The CDR3 bases are TGTGCCAGCAGCTTAGGAACTGGGGGGATCAATCAGCCCCAGCATTTT.

This clone appeared once. V and J are TRBV4-1 and TRBJ2-3; a weak D match, TRBD1 (6 bases). The V and J ends lost 2 bases and 0 bases respectively, with 15 bases between them. Per germline, CDR1 MGHRA and CDR2 YSYEKL. The CDR3 loop spans 17 amino acids. The CDR3 DNA is TGCGCCAGCAGCCAAACCCCCGGGACATATAGCACAGATACGCAGTATTTT. Amino acid sequence: CASSQTPGTYSTDTQYF.

This clone was counted a few times. The chain recombines TRBV7-2 with TRBJ1-2, with D hard to call. Trimming took off 4 bases at V and 4 bases at J, with 13 bases between the two ends. The CDR3 spans 14 residues. Germline V gene lookup returns CDR1 SGHTA and CDR2 FQGNSA. Here the CDR3 reads CASSSPDSLYGYTF. DNA of the CDR3: TGTGCCAGCAGCTCCCCCGACTCCCTCTATGGCTACACCTTC.

The J gene is TRBJ2-1, the V gene TRBV11-2; 8 bases align to TRBD2. The CDR3 runs 15 residues. J lost 0 bases, V lost 6 bases, and 4 bases had no gene match. The germline CDR1 and CDR2 sequences are SGHAT and FQNNGV. CDR3 DNA: TGTGCCAGCAGAGGCGGGGGGAGCTCCTACAATGAGCAGTTCTTC. Its translation: CASRGGGSSYNEQFF.

This clone was found many times. V is TRBV21-1 and J is TRBJ2-7; the table's D call TRBD1 went unverified against the DNA. TRBV21-1 is a recognized pseudogene. This CDR3 contains 14 residues. CDR3 sequence (DNA): TGTGCCAGCAGCAAAGTTGGGGCCGCCTACGAGCAGTACTTC. This codes for CASSKVGAAYEQYF.

The J gene is TRBJ1-1, the V gene TRBV2, with unresolved D. V was clipped by 4 bases and J by 3 bases, with 6 bases between them. This CDR3 comprises 12 residues. The germline CDR1 and CDR2 sequences are SNHLY and FYNNEI. CDR3 residues: CASSGADTEAFF. DNA for the CDR3: TGTGCCAGCAGTGGGGCCGACACTGAAGCTTTCTTT.

This sequence joins TRBV13 and TRBJ2-1; D unresolved. Deletions cut 4 bases from V and 12 bases from J, with 13 bases between. Germline CDR1 and CDR2: PRHDT and FYEKMQ (reference sequence). The CDR3 runs to 12 residues. This chain's CDR3 is CASSSRAYPQFF. The DNA for the CDR3 is TGTGCCAGCAGCTCCCGGGCCTACCCGCAGTTCTTC. Looking up the rest from reference TRBV13 and TRBJ2-1 gives the full variable domain: AAGVIQSPRHLIKEKRETATLKCYPIPRHDTVYWYQQGPGQDPQFLISFYEKMQSDKGSIPDRFSAQQFSDYHSELNMSSLELGDSALYFCASSSRAYPQFFGPGTRLTVL.

This clone was recorded at least ten times. The chain uses TRBV9 and TRBJ2-3; the D gene is possibly TRBD2 (5 bases). This CDR3 spans 14 amino acids. V was shortened by 1 base and J by 4 bases, with 10 bases between the two germline ends. Germline assignment: CDR1 SGDLS and CDR2 YYNGEE. The chain's CDR3 is CASSVNPGSDTQYF. The CDR3, as DNA: TGTGCCAGCAGCGTAAATCCGGGATCAGATACGCAGTATTTT.

The V and J genes are TRBV29-1 and TRBJ2-3; 12 nucleotides match TRBD2. The CDR3 loop spans 13 amino acids. Per germline, CDR1 SQVTM and CDR2 ANQGSEA. With 3 bases clipped from V and 9 bases from J, the junction kept 4 bases outside the gene matches. The CDR3 DNA reads as TGCAGCGTTGAGCTAGCGGGGGGGCAAACGCAGTATTTT. Amino acid sequence: CSVELAGGQTQYF.

This sequence joins TRBV9 and TRBJ1-2; a possible D gene is TRBD1 (5 bases). V shed 4 bases and J shed 4 bases, with 17 bases lying between them. The CDR3 runs to 15 residues. Germline assignment: CDR1 SGDLS and CDR2 YYNGEE. The CDR3 DNA follows: TGTGCCAGCAGCCTTTCTGGGCAGGGCGTCTATGGCTACACCTTC. Residues: CASSLSGQGVYGYTF.

This clone was detected a few times. J is TRBJ1-2 and V is TRBV6-1, with a weak D call TRBD1 (5 bases). The germline CDR1 and CDR2 sequences are MNHNS and SASEGT. The length of the CDR3 is 13 residues. Trimming removed 3 bases at V and 7 bases at J, with 12 bases between. CDR3 bases: TGTGCCAGCAGTGAGGGCAGGGATATTGGCTACACCTTC. Translated, it gives CASSEGRDIGYTF.

This chain connects TRBV6-1 to TRBJ1-4; D is undetermined. Trimming left V 2 bases short and J 8 bases short, with 15 bases between. The CDR3 loop spans 15 amino acids. CDR1 is MNHNS, CDR2 SASEGT, per germline. The CDR3 coding sequence is TGTGCCAGCAGTGAAAGGCCCTCCACGAGGGAAAAACTGTTTTTT. It yields the protein CASSERPSTREKLFF.

The table lists this clone with a count of one. J is TRBJ1-6 and V is TRBV30; 12 positions agree with TRBD1. With V trimmed by 3 bases and J by 4 bases, 7 bases remained unmatched. CDR1 is GTSNPN and CDR2 is SVGIG in the germline V gene (reference sequence). There are 17 residues in the CDR3. The CDR3 coding sequence is TGTGCCTGGAGCCCCGGGACAGGGGGCAGGTATAATTCACCCCTCCACTTT. Encoded protein: CAWSPGTGGRYNSPLHF.

The chain carries TRBV18 and TRBJ1-6, with unresolved D. CDR3 size: 14 residues. CDR1 is KGHSH and CDR2 is LQKENI in the germline V gene. V was cut by 6 bases and J by 5 bases, with 11 bases left in between. The DNA for the CDR3 is TGTGCCAGCTCGTCCAATGTCAATAATTCACCCCTCCACTTT. It is translated as CASSSNVNNSPLHF.

This clone was counted a few times. This sequence joins TRBV30 and TRBJ1-1; D possibly corresponds to TRBD1 (6 bases). The CDR3 has 15 residues. CDR1 and CDR2 (germline): GTSNPN, SVGIG (reference sequence). V shed 5 bases and J shed 1 base, with 17 bases lying between them. The CDR3 here is CAWGDLLGANTEAFF. CDR3 sequence (DNA): TGTGCCTGGGGGGACCTCCTGGGGGCGAACACTGAAGCTTTCTTT.

The chain is built from TRBV4-3 and TRBJ2-3, with TRBD1 matching over 7 bases. The CDR3 runs 17 residues. The V and J ends lost 0 bases and 4 bases, in that order; junction bases with no gene match: 10. Germline V gene sequence: CDR1 LGHNA, CDR2 YSLEER. The CDR3 spells CASSQDKSTGRADTQYF. The CDR3 DNA sequence: TGCGCCAGCAGCCAAGATAAGTCGACAGGGCGGGCAGATACGCAGTATTTT.

This rearrangement joins TRBV6-6 to TRBJ1-1; D ambiguous. Germline V gives CDR1 MNHNY, CDR2 SVGAGI (reference sequence). V lost 0 bases and J 4 bases, leaving 3 bases between the germline ends. The length of the CDR3 is 12 residues. The CDR3 sequence: CASSYSPTEAFF. The CDR3 nucleotides read TGTGCCAGCAGTTACTCTCCCACTGAAGCTTTCTTT.

The J gene is TRBJ1-6, the V gene TRBV19; the D gene is possibly TRBD1 (6 bases). This CDR3 has 17 residues. V gave up 5 bases and J gave up 4 bases, with 18 bases separating them. Per the germline V gene, CDR1 is LNHDA and CDR2 is SQIVND (reference sequence). Here the CDR3 reads CASSLQGNTGYNSPLHF. The CDR3 DNA sequence: TGTGCCAGTAGTCTTCAGGGGAATACAGGTTATAATTCACCCCTCCACTTT.

This clone has only a few counts. The V gene is TRBV10-2, the J gene TRBJ1-3, with a possible D match to TRBD1 (6 bases). This CDR3 contains 15 residues. Germline CDR1 and CDR2: WSHSY and SAAADI. V dropped 3 bases and J dropped 2 bases, with 11 bases sitting between them. The CDR3 here is CASSEDRTTGNTIYF. Here the CDR3 DNA reads TGCGCCAGCAGTGAAGACAGGACCACTGGAAACACCATATATTTT.

This sequence joins TRBV7-2 and TRBJ1-2, with TRBD1 matching over 8 bases. CDR3 length: 15 amino acids. The junction had 4 bases not matched to a gene; V was cut back by 2 bases and J by 2 bases. Germline V gene sequence: CDR1 SGHTA, CDR2 FQGNSA. This CDR3 is CASSLFGQGNYGYTF. The CDR3 nucleotides are TGTGCCAGCAGCTTATTCGGACAGGGAAACTATGGCTACACCTTC. The entire variable domain, with the rest obtained from reference TRBV7-2 and TRBJ1-2, is as follows: GAGVSQSPSNKVTEKGKDVELRCDPISGHTALYWYRQSLGQGLEFLIYFQGNSAPDKSGLPSDRFSAERTGGSVSTLTIQRTQQEDSAVYLCASSLFGQGNYGYTFGSGTRLTVV.

This chain connects TRBV6-5 to TRBJ2-7; either TRBD1 or TRBD2 may fit D (5 bases each). The length of the CDR3 is 12 residues. Germline V gene sequence: CDR1 MNHEY, CDR2 SVGAGI. Trimming removed 5 bases at V and 2 bases at J, with 7 bases between. CDR3 bases: TGTGCCAGCAGTAGGGGAGCCTACGAGCAGTACTTC. Translation gives CASSRGAYEQYF.

The V and J genes are TRBV29-1 and TRBJ2-2; maybe TRBD1 (6 bases). The germline gives CDR1 SQVTM, CDR2 ANQGSEA. This CDR3 region has 13 residues. Between the trimmed V and J ends, which lost 0 bases and 8 bases, there was a span of 10 bases. CDR3 nucleotide sequence: TGCAGCGTTGAAGAGGACAGTGGGGGGGAGCTGTTTTTT. It encodes CSVEEDSGGELFF.

This clone is medium-sized in the sample. This chain uses TRBV18 with TRBJ2-2, with 9 positions matching TRBD1. V was pared by 4 bases and J by 2 bases, with 8 bases of the junction left unmatched. The CDR3 has 17 residues. Germline loops: CDR1 KGHSH, CDR2 LQKENI. In nucleotides, the CDR3 is TGTGCCAGCTCACGACGGCCGGGACAGGGTAACACCGGGGAGCTGTTTTTT. Translation gives CASSRRPGQGNTGELFF.

At least ten counts were recorded for this clone. The chain has TRBV9 and TRBJ2-1; D is perhaps TRBD2 (5 bases). Germline CDR1 is SGDLS and CDR2 is YYNGEE. CDR3 size: 13 residues. The germline V and J ends were trimmed by 4 bases and 10 bases, with 15 bases remaining between them. CDR3 sequence: CASSISGSGEQFF. CDR3 in DNA: TGTGCCAGCAGCATATCGGGGTCCGGGGAGCAGTTCTTC.

This chain uses TRBV9 with TRBJ2-1; TRBD1 matches 7 bases. Germline CDR1 reads SGDLS; CDR2 reads YYNGEE. Germline trimming cut 0 bases from V and 7 bases from J; bases unmatched to any gene: 4. The CDR3 runs 14 residues. Here the CDR3 reads CASSVVGTENEQFF. CDR3 DNA: TGTGCCAGCAGCGTAGTGGGGACAGAGAATGAGCAGTTCTTC.

This clone was recorded many times. This chain links TRBV5-1 with TRBJ2-7; D is perhaps TRBD1 or TRBD2 (5 bases each). Trimming took 4 bases from V and 6 from J, leaving 17 bases between them. The CDR3 extends over 14 amino acids. The germline gives CDR1 SGHRS, CDR2 YFSETQ. This CDR3 is CASSGPGPRSEQYF. For the CDR3, the DNA is TGCGCCAGCAGCGGACCGGGGCCGAGGAGCGAGCAGTACTTC.